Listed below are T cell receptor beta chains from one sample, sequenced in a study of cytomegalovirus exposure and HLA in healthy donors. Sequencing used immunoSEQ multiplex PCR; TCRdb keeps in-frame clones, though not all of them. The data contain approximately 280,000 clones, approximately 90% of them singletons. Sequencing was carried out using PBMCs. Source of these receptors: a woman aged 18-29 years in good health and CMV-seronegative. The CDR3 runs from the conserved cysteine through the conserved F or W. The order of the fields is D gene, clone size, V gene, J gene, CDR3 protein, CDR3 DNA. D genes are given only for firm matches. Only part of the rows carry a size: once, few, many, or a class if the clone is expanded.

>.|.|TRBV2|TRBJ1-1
CASMGGRQAFF
TGTGCCAGCATGGGGGGGAGGCAAGCTTTCTTT
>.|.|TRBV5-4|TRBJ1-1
CASSLSGTEAFF
TGTGCCAGCAGCCTCAGTGGCACTGAAGCTTTCTTT
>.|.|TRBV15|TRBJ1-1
CATSSLGEGETEAFF
TGTGCCACCAGCAGTCTTGGGGAGGGGGAGACTGAAGCTTTCTTT
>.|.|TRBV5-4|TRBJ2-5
CASRQRGFETQYF
TGTGCCAGCAGACAGAGGGGGTTTGAGACCCAGTACTTC
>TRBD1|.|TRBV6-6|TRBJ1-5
CASSRSGTGTNQPQHF
TGTGCCAGCAGCCGCTCCGGGACAGGGACGAATCAGCCCCAGCATTTT
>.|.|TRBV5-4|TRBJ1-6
CASSFQVGASPLHF
TGTGCCAGCAGCTTCCAGGTCGGTGCTTCACCCCTCCACTTT
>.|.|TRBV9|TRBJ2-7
CASSVAGQISYEQYF
TGTGCCAGCAGCGTAGCGGGTCAGATCTCCTACGAGCAGTACTTC
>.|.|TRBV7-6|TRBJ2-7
CASSLAPGMEEQYF
TGTGCCAGCAGCTTAGCGCCAGGGATGGAAGAGCAGTACTTC
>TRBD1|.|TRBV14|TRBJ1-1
CASSQYRDRVTEAFF
TGTGCCAGCAGCCAGTACCGGGACAGGGTCACTGAAGCTTTCTTT
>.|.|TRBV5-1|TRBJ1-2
CASSLGGTRIGGYTF
TGCGCCAGCAGCTTGGGAGGAACCCGTATCGGTGGCTACACCTTC
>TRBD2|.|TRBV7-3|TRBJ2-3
CASSPTSGGGTDTQYF
TGTGCCAGCAGCCCCACTAGCGGGGGGGGTACAGATACGCAGTATTTT
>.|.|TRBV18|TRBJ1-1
CASSPQRNRVSNTEAFF
TGTGCCAGCTCACCACAACGAAACAGGGTATCGAACACTGAAGCTTTCTTT
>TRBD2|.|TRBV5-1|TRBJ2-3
CASSLGLAGGSRTDTQYF
TGCGCCAGCAGCTTGGGGCTAGCGGGGGGCTCCCGCACAGATACGCAGTATTTT
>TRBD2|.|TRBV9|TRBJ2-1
CASSPGTSGHKSSYNEQFF
TGTGCCAGCAGCCCGGGGACTAGCGGACATAAAAGCTCCTACAATGAGCAGTTCTTC
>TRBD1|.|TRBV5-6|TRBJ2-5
CASSLWGSGGRETQYF
TGTGCCAGCAGCTTGTGGGGGTCAGGGGGCCGTGAGACCCAGTACTTC
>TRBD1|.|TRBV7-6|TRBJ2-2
CASSSGQGPAGELFF
TGTGCCAGCAGCTCCGGACAGGGACCCGCCGGGGAGCTGTTTTTT
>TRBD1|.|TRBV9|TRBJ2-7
CASSGTGEAYEQYF
TGTGCCAGCAGCGGGACAGGGGAGGCCTACGAGCAGTACTTC
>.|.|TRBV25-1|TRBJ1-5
CASSPTQGSNQPQHF
TGTGCCAGCAGCCCCACTCAGGGGAGCAATCAGCCCCAGCATTTT
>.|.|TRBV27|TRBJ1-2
CASRPTPSLGPFYGYTF
TGTGCCAGCAGACCAACACCTTCTCTGGGCCCTTTTTATGGCTACACCTTC
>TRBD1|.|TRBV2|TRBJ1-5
CASRGDRASNQPQHF
TGTGCCAGCAGGGGGGACAGGGCTAGCAATCAGCCCCAGCATTTT
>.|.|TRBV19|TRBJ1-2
CASDGAAPYGYTF
TGTGCCAGTGATGGGGCGGCTCCATATGGCTACACCTTC
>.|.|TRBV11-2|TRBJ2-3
CASSSLAGPQRDTQYF
TGTGCCAGCAGCTCCCTGGCGGGACCTCAGAGAGATACGCAGTATTTT
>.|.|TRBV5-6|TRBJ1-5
CASSPAGVLQPQHF
TGTGCCAGCAGCCCAGCAGGGGTCCTTCAGCCCCAGCATTTT
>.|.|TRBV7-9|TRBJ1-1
CSSSFRGSRTEAFF
TGTTCCAGCAGCTTCCGAGGCTCTCGAACTGAAGCTTTCTTT
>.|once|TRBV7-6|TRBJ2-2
CASSLARLYDTGELFF
TGTGCCAGCAGCTTAGCACGGTTATACGACACCGGGGAGCTGTTTTTT
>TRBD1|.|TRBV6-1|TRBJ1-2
CASSEEGTGIGSGDGYTF
TGTGCCAGCAGTGAAGAGGGGACAGGGATCGGATCGGGGGATGGCTACACCTTC
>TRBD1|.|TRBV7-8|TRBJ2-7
CASSLAGQGAYEQYF
TGTGCCAGCAGCTTAGCGGGACAGGGTGCCTACGAGCAGTACTTC
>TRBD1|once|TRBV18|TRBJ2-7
CASSLAGQGDYEQYF
TGTGCCAGCTCACTAGCGGGACAGGGGGATTACGAGCAGTACTTC
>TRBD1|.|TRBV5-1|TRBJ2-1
CASSLATGASYNEQFF
TGCGCCAGCAGCTTAGCAACAGGGGCTAGCTACAATGAGCAGTTCTTC
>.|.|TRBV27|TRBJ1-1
CASSLWSGGDTEAFF
TGTGCCAGCAGCTTGTGGTCGGGGGGGGACACTGAAGCTTTCTTT
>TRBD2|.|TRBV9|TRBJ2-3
CASSVRGLAGTDTQYF
TGTGCCAGCAGCGTAAGAGGACTAGCGGGCACAGATACGCAGTATTTT